Following are 14 T cell receptor beta chains from one sample sequenced in a study of tumor T cells in aggressive B-cell lymphoma. Libraries were prepared by immunoSEQ multiplex PCR; TCRdb keeps only in-frame clonotypes and omits some of them. The table lists thousands of clones, roughly 82% of them singletons. Sequencing was carried out using tumor tissue. These receptors all come from an adult with diffuse large B cell lymphoma.

The chain uses TRBV6-5 and TRBJ2-1, with 7 bases identical to TRBD2. Germline V gene sequence: CDR1 MNHEY, CDR2 SVGAGI. This CDR3 spans 16 amino acids. The V and J ends lost 0 bases and 7 bases, in that order; junction bases with no gene match: 9. CDR3: CASSYSGRENLNEQFF. CDR3 bases: TGTGCCAGCAGTTACTCAGGGCGGGAGAACCTAAATGAGCAGTTCTTC.

J is TRBJ2-7 and V is TRBV29-1; 13 bases line up with TRBD2. V gave up 5 bases and J gave up 0 bases; unmatched junction bases: 7. The CDR3 is 16 residues long. The germline V gene has CDR1 SQVTM and CDR2 ANQGSEA. The CDR3 loop is CSVLGTSGESSYEQYF. The CDR3 region has the DNA TGCAGCGTTCTCGGGACTAGCGGGGAAAGCTCCTACGAGCAGTACTTC.

The chain has TRBV6-5 and TRBJ1-3; 7 bases agree with TRBD1. The V gene end was trimmed by 0 bases and the J gene end by 4 bases; junction bases not matched to a gene: 0. The germline CDR1 and CDR2 sequences are MNHEY and SVGAGI. There are 14 residues in the CDR3. CDR3: CASSYSTGGNTIYF. Here the CDR3 DNA reads TGTGCCAGCAGTTACTCGACAGGGGGAAACACCATATATTTT.

This chain uses TRBV25-1 with TRBJ2-7, with D maybe TRBD2 (6 bases). There are 15 residues in the CDR3. V lost 1 base, J lost 0 bases, and 10 bases lay in between. CDR1 is MGHDK and CDR2 is SYGVNS in the germline V gene. The CDR3 nucleotides are TGTGCCAGCAGTGAATTCGGGGGAAGCTCCTACGAGCAGTACTTC. Translating gives CASSEFGGSSYEQYF.

The rearrangement joins TRBV5-6 to TRBJ2-3, with TRBD2 matching over 13 bases. The CDR3 runs to 16 residues. The V gene's germline CDR1 is SGHDT and CDR2 YYEEEE. J lost 4 bases, V lost 2 bases, and 4 bases had no gene match. Here the CDR3 DNA reads TGTGCCAGCAGCTTTACTAGCGGGAGGGCGGCAGATACGCAGTATTTT. This sequence encodes CASSFTSGRAADTQYF.

The rearrangement joins TRBV18 to TRBJ2-1; 9 bases align to TRBD2. CDR1 KGHSH and CDR2 LQKENI come from the germline V gene. With V trimmed by 6 bases and J by 4 bases, 13 bases remained unmatched. The CDR3 has 17 residues. CDR3: CASSLVSGRGTYNEQFF. The CDR3 DNA reads as TGTGCCAGCTCCTTGGTTAGCGGGAGAGGAACATACAATGAGCAGTTCTTC.

V and J are TRBV4-2 and TRBJ2-1; 8 bases fit TRBD2. J gave up 10 bases and V 4 bases, and 15 bases lay outside the gene matches. This CDR3 contains 16 residues. Germline CDR1 is LGHNA and CDR2 is YNFKEQ. As DNA, the CDR3 is TGTGCCAGCAGCCCCCGGTCGGGACTAGGCTCTTCCGAGCAGTTCTTC. It specifies CASSPRSGLGSSEQFF.

V is TRBV13 and J is TRBJ2-3; perhaps TRBD2 as D (6 bases). With 2 bases removed from V and 4 bases from J, the gap between germline ends came to 13 bases. Germline CDR1 and CDR2: PRHDT and FYEKMQ (reference sequence). This CDR3 spans 15 amino acids. CDR3 amino acids: CASSLRLDGADTQYF. CDR3 in DNA: TGTGCCAGCAGCTTACGACTAGACGGCGCAGATACGCAGTATTTT.

J is TRBJ2-5 and V is TRBV5-1; TRBD1 matches at 7 bases. The J call may be incorrect, as the DNA end agrees better with TRBJ2-7. Germline lookup yields CDR1 SGHRS and CDR2 YFSETQ. The CDR3 is 13 amino acids. The CDR3 loop is CASSSGTDYEQYF. The CDR3 DNA reads TGCGCCAGCAGCTCGGGGACAGACTACGAGCAGTACTTC.

The gene calls are TRBV7-9 and TRBJ2-7; 7 nucleotides line up with TRBD1. The V gene's germline CDR1 is SEHNR and CDR2 FQNEAQ (reference sequence). This CDR3 comprises 16 residues. V dropped 5 bases and J dropped 2; count of bases not matched to a gene: 12. The CDR3 DNA follows: TGTGCCAGCAGCCCTCCCCGAGGGACAGCCGCCTACGAGCAGTACTTC. This sequence encodes CASSPPRGTAAYEQYF.

The chain uses TRBV7-3 and TRBJ2-7, with TRBD2 matching 10 bases. This CDR3 has 21 amino acids. V shed 3 bases and J 2 bases; nucleotides not matched to a gene: 22. Per the germline V gene, CDR1 is SGHTA and CDR2 is FQGTGA. The CDR3 bases are TGTGCCAGCAGCTTCAGGATTCACCGAAAAAATAGCGGGAGGTTTCCCTACGAGCAGTACTTC. It yields the protein CASSFRIHRKNSGRFPYEQYF. The complete variable domain, with remaining parts taken from reference TRBV7-3 and TRBJ2-7, reads GAGVSQTPSNKVTEKGKYVELRCDPISGHTALYWYRQSLGQGPEFLIYFQGTGAADDSGLPNDRFFAVRPEGSVSTLKIQRTERGDSAVYLCASSFRIHRKNSGRFPYEQYFGPGTRLTVT.

The chain joins TRBV29-1 to TRBJ1-1; no firm D call. Germline assignment: CDR1 SQVTM and CDR2 ANQGSEA. V lost 7 bases to trimming and J lost 5 bases, with 14 bases between them. CDR3 length: 12 residues. The CDR3: CSASLTGTEAFF. The CDR3 bases are TGCAGCGCTTCCTTGACCGGGACTGAAGCTTTCTTT. Combining the CDR3 with reference TRBV29-1 and TRBJ1-1 gives the whole variable domain SAVISQKPSRDICQRGTSLTIQCQVDSQVTMMFWYRQQPGQSLTLIATANQGSEATYESGFVIDKFPISRPNLTFSTLTVSNMSPEDSSIYLCSASLTGTEAFFGQGTRLTVV.

This clone came up once. CDR3 in DNA: TGTGCCAGCAGCCGGGATATAGAACAGCCCCAGCATTTT. It is translated as CASSRDIEQPQHF. This chain joins TRBV2 and TRBJ1-5; unclear D gene. The CDR3 has 13 amino acids. Per the germline V gene, CDR1 is SNHLY and CDR2 is FYNNEI. V gave up 6 bases and J gave up 7 bases, with 13 bases separating them.

Concerning this clone itself: Different DNA sequences within this sample yield the same CDR3. The chain has TRBV11-2 and TRBJ1-1; a possible D gene is TRBD1 (5 bases). CDR1 SGHAT and CDR2 FQNNGV come from the germline V gene. This CDR3 is built from 16 residues. V gave up 1 base and J gave up 2 bases, with 14 bases separating them. CDR3 in amino acids: CASSLVPGLRNTEAFF. CDR3 sequence (DNA): TGTGCCAGCAGCTTAGTTCCGGGACTGAGAAACACTGAAGCTTTCTTT. The full variable domain, in which reference TRBV11-2 and TRBJ1-1 provide the parts outside the CDR3, is EAGVAQSPRYKIIEKRQSVAFWCNPISGHATLYWYQQILGQGPKLLIQFQNNGVVDDSQLPKDRFSAERLKGVDSTLKIQPAKLEDSAVYLCASSLVPGLRNTEAFFGQGTRLTVV.